The subject of this entry is one T cell receptor beta chain. This record comes from a study of blood T cell repertoires in COVID-19. Study in general: Samples came from the United States, Italy and Spain, spanning acute and convalescent COVID-19. From T cells, B-cell-depleted T cells, or PBMCs came the material, which was cDNA or gDNA.

The length of the CDR3 is 15 residues. The germline V gene encodes CDR1 LGHNA and CDR2 YNFKEQ. J lost 1 base, V lost 3 bases, and 1 base had no gene match. Authors' analysis steps: Cell counts per sample came from amplifying reference gene primers. TCRdb's copy holds only in-frame clones and misses some; the assay was immunoSEQ multiplex PCR. V and J calls and clone size follow that table, whereas D and trimming were derived from the DNA. The sample records about half a million clones, roughly 88% being singletons. Sequencing input: peripheral blood. This clonotype was obtained from a human donor in a cohort sampled during active COVID-19. The V call is TRBV4-2, the J call TRBJ2-3, with 10 positions matching TRBD2. The CDR3 reads CASSHGLAGTDTQYF. CDR3 nucleotide sequence: TGTGCCAGCAGCCACGGACTAGCGGGCACAGATACGCAGTATTTT.